The 17 T cell receptor beta chains below were found in one sample sequenced in a study of blood T cell repertoires in COVID-19 (dated by TCRdb to about 2020). Libraries were made using the immunoSEQ multiplex PCR assay. This is the immuneACCESS table as TCRdb keeps it, with only in-frame sequences that have V and J called. A part of the clones is gone; compared with another copy, unresolved V genes explain less than half, and the rest is unexplained. Counted in this sample were around 90,000 clones; around 88% of them appeared once. About 2% of the sample comes from the top ten. Material for sequencing was peripheral blood. These receptors all come from a man in his forties or fifties with COVID-19, enrolled during active disease.

The CDR3 protein is CASSVYGGLQETQYF. CDR3 coding DNA: TGTGCCAGCAGTGTCTACGGGGGGTTACAAGAGACCCAGTACTTC. The chain is built from TRBV2 and TRBJ2-5; 7 bases match TRBD2. Germline CDR1 is SNHLY and CDR2 is FYNNEI. This CDR3 is 15 amino acids long. Trimming cost V 4 bases and J 2 bases; bases outside gene matches: 7.

The genes are TRBV5-1 and TRBJ1-3, with 8 bases identical to TRBD1. Germline CDR1 reads SGHRS; CDR2 reads YFSETQ. This CDR3 comprises 15 residues. V shed 3 bases and J 1 base; nucleotides not matched to a gene: 3. CDR3: CASSWGTGSGNTIYF. CDR3 bases: TGCGCCAGCAGCTGGGGGACAGGTTCTGGAAACACCATATATTTT.

The gene calls are TRBV30 and TRBJ1-1; D uncertain. This CDR3 is built from 13 residues. Germline V gene data show CDR1 as GTSNPN and CDR2 as SVGIG (reference sequence). Between the trimmed V and J ends, which lost 5 bases and 4 bases, there was a span of 14 bases. This CDR3 is CAWESYRGTEAFF. The CDR3 DNA is TGTGCCTGGGAATCGTATCGAGGCACTGAAGCTTTCTTT.

The V gene is TRBV19, the J gene TRBJ1-1; D is undetermined. This CDR3 has 15 residues. Germline V CDR1 and CDR2: LNHDA, SQIVND (reference sequence). Trimming shortened V by 4 bases and J by 0 bases, and 12 bases separated the two germline ends. CDR3 bases: TGTGCCAGTAGTAGGCAGGAAATCATGAACACTGAAGCTTTCTTT. It is translated as CASSRQEIMNTEAFF.

This chain joins TRBV27 and TRBJ1-2; D is perhaps TRBD1 (5 bases). V was trimmed by 0 bases and J by 7 bases, leaving 15 bases between them. Germline lookup yields CDR1 MNHEY and CDR2 SMNVEV (reference sequence). The CDR3 has 15 residues. CDR3 nucleotide sequence: TGTGCCAGCAGTTTATCGGACGGCGGGGCCTCTGGCTACACCTTC. This codes for CASSLSDGGASGYTF.

The V call is TRBV5-6, the J call TRBJ2-7; tentatively, D is TRBD2 (6 bases). V was trimmed by 4 bases and J by 4 bases, leaving 15 bases between them. Germline values: CDR1 SGHDT, CDR2 YYEEEE. CDR3 length: 14 residues. The CDR3 reads CASSAAGRLYEQYF. CDR3 nucleotide sequence: TGTGCCAGCAGCGCTGCGGGACGTCTTTACGAGCAGTACTTC.

The chain uses TRBV13 and TRBJ2-2; D not resolved. Looked up from germline, CDR1 is PRHDT and CDR2 is FYEKMQ (reference sequence). CDR3 length equals 16 residues. V was pared by 0 bases and J by 6 bases, with 14 bases between. The CDR3 loop reads CASSLGHSHAPGELFF. CDR3 DNA: TGTGCCAGCAGCTTAGGTCACAGCCATGCACCCGGGGAGCTGTTTTTT.

The sample holds a few counts of this clone. The chain carries TRBV5-1 and TRBJ2-3; maybe TRBD2 (6 bases). The CDR3 is 14 residues long. V lost 0 bases and J lost 5, with 10 bases in between. Looked up from germline, CDR1 is SGHRS and CDR2 is YFSETQ. CDR3 in amino acids: CASSLASVIDTQYF. CDR3 in DNA: TGCGCCAGCAGCTTGGCTAGCGTGATAGATACGCAGTATTTT. Supplemented by reference TRBV5-1 and TRBJ2-3, the full variable domain reads KAGVTQTPRYLIKTRGQQVTLSCSPISGHRSVSWYQQTPGQGLQFLFEYFSETQRNKGNFPGRFSGRQFSNSRSEMNVSTLELGDSALYLCASSLASVIDTQYFGPGTRLTVL.

The sample holds one count of this clone. The V call is TRBV30, the J call TRBJ1-4; 7 bases match TRBD1. Unmatched junction bases numbered 3, after V lost 4 bases and J lost 7 bases. CDR1 GTSNPN and CDR2 SVGIG come from the germline V gene (reference sequence). The CDR3 has 12 amino acids. CDR3 amino acids: CAWNSGGEKLFF. The CDR3 DNA sequence: TGTGCCTGGAACTCAGGGGGTGAAAAACTGTTTTTT.

The V gene is TRBV5-5, the J gene TRBJ1-6; the D gene is possibly TRBD1 (6 bases). The V and J ends lost 3 bases and 4 bases respectively, with 14 bases between them. This CDR3 region has 16 residues. Germline CDR1 reads SGHKS; CDR2 reads YYEKEE (reference sequence). Here the CDR3 DNA reads TGTGCCAGCAGCTGGGTCGGGACACATTATAATTCACCCCTCCACTTT. Translation: CASSWVGTHYNSPLHF.

The gene calls are TRBV29-1 and TRBJ2-2, with 8 bases that match TRBD1. The CDR3 spans 18 residues. V was pared by 7 bases and J by 5 bases, with 21 bases of the junction left unmatched. The germline V gene encodes CDR1 SQVTM and CDR2 ANQGSEA. The CDR3 is CSAFTGTGLEKGTGELFF. The CDR3 coding sequence is TGCAGCGCGTTCACCGGGACAGGCCTTGAAAAGGGGACCGGGGAGCTGTTTTTT.

To note about this clone: This clone may be a read error of a much larger clone one base away. The chain employs TRBV11-3 and TRBJ2-1; tentative D call: TRBD1 (6 bases). The CDR3 covers 12 residues. Germline lookup yields CDR1 SGHNT and CDR2 YENEEA. Trimming left V 1 base short and J 8 bases short, with 6 bases between. The CDR3 here is CASSLGGHEQFF. In DNA form, the CDR3 reads TGTGCCAGCAGCTTAGGGGGGCATGAGCAGTTCTTC.

V gene TRBV5-1 combines with J gene TRBJ1-5; TRBD1 matches 9 bases. The CDR3 sequence is 14 residues long. From germline, CDR1 is SGHRS and CDR2 YFSETQ. The V segment lost 3 bases and the J segment 2 bases; nucleotides outside the gene matches: 0. The CDR3 here is CASSWTGGNQPQHF. The DNA of the CDR3 is TGCGCCAGCAGCTGGACAGGGGGCAATCAGCCCCAGCATTTT.

The chain employs TRBV7-9 and TRBJ2-3, with D possibly TRBD2 on 6 matching bases. This CDR3 spans 14 amino acids. The V end lost 6 bases, the J end lost 3 bases, and 13 bases lay between the germline ends. The germline V gene encodes CDR1 SEHNR and CDR2 FQNEAQ (reference sequence). CDR3 nucleotides: TGTGCCAGCAGTGTGGGGGGTTTAACAGATACGCAGTATTTT. As protein: CASSVGGLTDTQYF.

The V gene is TRBV9, the J gene TRBJ1-6; a possible D gene is TRBD1 (5 bases). The CDR3 totals 13 residues. In germline, CDR1 is SGDLS, CDR2 YYNGEE. Trimming shortened V by 7 bases and J by 5 bases, and 10 bases separated the two germline ends. The CDR3 nucleotides read TGTGCCAGCGGACAAAATGATAATTCACCCCTCCACTTT. It codes for CASGQNDNSPLHF.

The J gene is TRBJ1-6, the V gene TRBV2; D is ambiguous. The CDR3 sequence is 12 residues long. Trimming cost V 4 bases and J 4 bases, with 2 bases left between them. The V gene's germline CDR1 is SNHLY and CDR2 FYNNEI. This CDR3 reads CASSAYNSPLHF. CDR3 bases: TGTGCCAGCAGTGCATATAATTCACCCCTCCACTTT.

The chain links TRBV24-1 to TRBJ1-2, with TRBD1 identical over 12 bases. Per germline, CDR1 KGHDR and CDR2 SFDVKD. This CDR3 comprises 16 residues. The junction had 9 bases not matched to a gene; V was cut back by 4 bases and J by 7 bases. This CDR3 reads CATSESPGQGAVGYTF. In DNA, the CDR3 is TGTGCCACCAGTGAATCCCCGGGACAGGGGGCGGTTGGCTACACCTTC.